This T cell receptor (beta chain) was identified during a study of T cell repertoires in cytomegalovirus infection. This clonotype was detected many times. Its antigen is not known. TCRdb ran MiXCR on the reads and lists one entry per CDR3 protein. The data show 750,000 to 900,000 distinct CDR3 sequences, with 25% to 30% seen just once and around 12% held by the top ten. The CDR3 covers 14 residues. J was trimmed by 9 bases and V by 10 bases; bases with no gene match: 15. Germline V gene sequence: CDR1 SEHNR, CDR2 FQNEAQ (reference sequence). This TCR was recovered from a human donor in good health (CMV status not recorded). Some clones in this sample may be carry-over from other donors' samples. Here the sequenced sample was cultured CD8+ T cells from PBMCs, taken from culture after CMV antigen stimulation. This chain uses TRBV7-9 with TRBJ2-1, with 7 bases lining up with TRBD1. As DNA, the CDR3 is TGTGCCACCTCTAGACGACAGGGCAGGAGTGAGCAGTTCTTC. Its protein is CATSRRQGRSEQFF.